Listed here are 28 T cell receptor beta chains from one sample, sequenced in a study of Ad26.COV2.S vaccination and SARS-CoV-2 variants. Treatment denoted: roughly 18 received Ad26.COV2.S at low or high dose, single or two shots; several received placebo; per-sample allocation not given. Sampling was performed 63 days after the first vaccine or placebo injection. The assay was immunoSEQ multiplex PCR, and TCRdb's table has in-frame clones only and misses some. The table shows approximately 400,000 clones, with approximately 84% occurring only once. The specimen comprised peripheral blood, sampled in a trial of Ad26.COV2.S vaccine versus placebo. The receptors here all came from a person aged 18-65 years who received the Ad26.COV2.S COVID-19 vaccine or a placebo.

The rearrangement joins TRBV5-1 to TRBJ1-1, with unresolved D. In germline, CDR1 is SGHRS, CDR2 YFSETQ. The CDR3 is 16 residues long. V was clipped by 0 bases and J by 0 bases, with 12 bases between them. The CDR3: CASSLVGGYMNTEAFF. CDR3 bases: TGCGCCAGCAGCTTGGTAGGCGGATACATGAACACTGAAGCTTTCTTT.

The chain has TRBV18 and TRBJ2-3, with 7 bases that match TRBD1. Per the germline V gene, CDR1 is KGHSH and CDR2 is LQKENI. V shed 6 bases and J 5 bases; nucleotides not matched to a gene: 5. The CDR3 length is 13 residues. The CDR3, as DNA: TGTGCCAGCTCGCCCCGACAGGGAGATACGCAGTATTTT. Protein product: CASSPRQGDTQYF.

This chain connects TRBV3-1 (or the pseudogene TRBV3-2) to TRBJ1-3; D remains ambiguous. The CDR3 covers 15 residues. V lost 0 bases, J lost 4 bases, and 10 bases lay in between. CDR1 and CDR2 from the germline V gene are LGHDT and YNNKEL (reference sequence). CDR3 protein: CASSQDLYKGNTIYF. The DNA for the CDR3 is TGTGCCAGCAGCCAAGATTTGTACAAGGGAAACACCATATATTTT.

CDR3 DNA: TGCGCCAGCAGCCAAGATGGTGGGAGATCCTACGAGCAGTACTTC. It yields the protein CASSQDGGRSYEQYF. The rearrangement links TRBV4-1 to TRBJ2-7; possible D gene TRBD2, 5 bases. Germline loops: CDR1 MGHRA, CDR2 YSYEKL. V lost 0 bases and J lost 1, with 10 bases in between. The CDR3 runs to 15 residues.

Details on this clone: A read error may account for a junction end that differs from germline. The rearrangement links TRBV2 to TRBJ2-5; D may correspond to TRBD1 or TRBD2 (6 bases each). Germline assignment: CDR1 SNHLY and CDR2 FYNNEI. The CDR3 is 18 amino acids. The CDR3 protein is CASSKAILSGRRGETQYF. In DNA form, the CDR3 reads TGTGCCAGCAGTAAAGCGATCCTGAGCGGCCGGAGGGGGGAGACCCAGTACTTC.

The chain uses TRBV9 and TRBJ2-7, with 8 bases aligning to TRBD1. In germline, CDR1 is SGDLS, CDR2 YYNGEE. Trimming took 3 bases from V and 2 from J; bases not matched to a gene: 4. CDR3 length: 14 residues. The CDR3 DNA reads TGTGCCAGCAGCGCCCCGGACAGGGCCTACGAGCAGTACTTC. Translated, it gives CASSAPDRAYEQYF.

The CDR3 nucleotides read TGTGCCAGCAGCGTAGGAGTGACAAAAACCTACGAGCAGTACTTC. It encodes CASSVGVTKTYEQYF. The chain employs TRBV9 and TRBJ2-7; D is uncertain. V dropped 0 bases and J dropped 2 bases, with 12 bases sitting between them. The CDR3 has 15 residues. Germline values: CDR1 SGDLS, CDR2 YYNGEE.

The sample holds a few counts of this clone. In the same sample, other DNA sequences code for this CDR3. The chain joins TRBV19 to TRBJ1-4, with D uncertain. Trimming removed 1 base from V and 7 bases from J, with 4 bases in between. Germline lookup yields CDR1 LNHDA and CDR2 SQIVND (reference sequence). The CDR3 is 12 amino acids. The CDR3 is CASSIAGEKLFF. The DNA for the CDR3 is TGTGCCAGTAGTATAGCAGGTGAAAAACTGTTTTTT.

This sequence joins TRBV28 and TRBJ2-7, with D perhaps assigned TRBD1 or TRBD2 (5 bases each). Germline CDR1 and CDR2: MDHEN and SYDVKM. CDR3 size: 14 residues. The V and J ends lost 5 bases and 7 bases respectively, with 18 bases between them. CDR3 amino acids: CASSLGRKPTEQYF. The DNA for the CDR3 is TGTGCCAGCAGTCTGGGACGGAAACCTACGGAGCAGTACTTC.

The chain employs TRBV5-6 and TRBJ2-5; tentative D call: TRBD2 (5 bases). CDR1 SGHDT and CDR2 YYEEEE come from the germline V gene. Deletions cut 1 base from V and 4 bases from J, with 14 bases between. This CDR3 is 15 amino acids long. This chain's CDR3 is CASSLLEGGRETQYF. The CDR3 DNA reads TGTGCCAGCAGCTTGCTGGAAGGAGGTCGAGAGACCCAGTACTTC.

This clone was counted a single time. The chain combines TRBV4-1 with TRBJ1-1; D unclear. CDR3 length: 15 residues. Trimming shortened V by 4 bases and J by 1 base, and 13 bases separated the two germline ends. Germline CDR1 MGHRA, CDR2 YSYEKL. CDR3 sequence reads: CASSPITRANTEAFF. Here the CDR3 DNA reads TGCGCCAGCAGCCCGATTACCCGCGCGAACACTGAAGCTTTCTTT.

This chain uses TRBV2 with TRBJ1-6, with a weak D call TRBD1 (5 bases). In germline, CDR1 is SNHLY, CDR2 FYNNEI. There are 16 residues in the CDR3. The V gene lost 3 bases and the J gene lost 10 bases, with 19 bases spanning the gap. The CDR3 sequence is CASSESARGIGSPLHF. CDR3 bases: TGTGCCAGCAGTGAGTCAGCAAGGGGCATAGGATCACCCCTCCACTTT.

The chain employs TRBV4-3 and TRBJ2-5; the D gene could be TRBD1 or TRBD2 (6 bases each). Trimming removed 0 bases at V and 4 bases at J, with 24 bases between. The CDR3 runs 19 residues. Per the germline V gene, CDR1 is LGHNA and CDR2 is YSLEER. DNA for the CDR3: TGCGCCAGCAGCCAAGATTTCCCCCGGGGGTGGGGGGCCGGAGAGACCCAGTACTTC. It codes for CASSQDFPRGWGAGETQYF.

In DNA, the CDR3 is TGTGCCAGCTCACCATTACTCCCTCGAGTTGTCGGGGAGCTGTTTTTT. It encodes CASSPLLPRVVGELFF. V gene TRBV18 combines with J gene TRBJ2-2; D unclear. Germline V gene lookup returns CDR1 KGHSH and CDR2 LQKENI. The CDR3 is 16 residues long. The V and J ends lost 2 bases and 7 bases respectively, with 17 bases between them.

V is TRBV6-2 or TRBV6-3 and J is TRBJ2-3; 9 bases agree with TRBD2. Germline CDR1 and CDR2: MNHEY and SVGEGT. The CDR3 length is 16 residues. V was pared by 4 bases and J by 2 bases, with 7 bases of the junction left unmatched. CDR3 sequence reads: CASSSGTSYDTDTQYF. The CDR3 bases are TGTGCCAGCAGTTCAGGGACTAGCTACGACACAGATACGCAGTATTTT.

The rearrangement joins TRBV5-4 to TRBJ1-1; TRBD1 might be the D (6 bases). Trimming took 3 bases from V and 4 from J, leaving 16 bases between them. The CDR3 sequence is 15 residues long. Looked up from germline, CDR1 is SGHNT and CDR2 is YYREEE (reference sequence). In DNA, the CDR3 is TGTGCCAGCAGCTCCCGGGGGGGCGTCGGCACTGAAGCTTTCTTT. Translating it yields CASSSRGGVGTEAFF. Supplemented by reference TRBV5-4 and TRBJ1-1, the full variable domain reads ETGVTQSPTHLIKTRGQQVTLRCSSQSGHNTVSWYQQALGQGPQFIFQYYREEENGRGNFPPRFSGLQFPNYSSELNVNALELDDSALYLCASSSRGGVGTEAFFGQGTRLTVV.

The gene calls are TRBV7-2 and TRBJ2-7, with 9 bases identical to TRBD2. V shed 6 bases and J 0 bases; nucleotides not matched to a gene: 9. The CDR3 spans 16 residues. CDR1 and CDR2 (germline): SGHTA, FQGNSA. CDR3 sequence reads: CASRLTRTSDSYEQYF. The CDR3 DNA reads as TGTGCCAGCAGACTAACGAGGACTAGCGACTCCTACGAGCAGTACTTC.

A remark on this clone: At one of its ends the junction is not consistent with the germline gene, which may arise from a read error. The chain is built from TRBV3-1 (or the pseudogene TRBV3-2) and TRBJ2-7; D is unclear. This CDR3 contains 16 residues. Germline V lookup: CDR1 LGHDT, CDR2 YNNKEL (reference sequence). The CDR3 DNA sequence: TGTGCCAGCACCCAAAAAGCGTTAGGCGGATCCTACGAGCAGTACTTC. Its protein product is CASTQKALGGSYEQYF.

The chain combines TRBV2 with TRBJ1-5, with a possible D match to TRBD1 (6 bases). CDR1 SNHLY and CDR2 FYNNEI come from the germline V gene. V gave up 6 bases and J gave up 11 bases, with 17 bases separating them. This CDR3 region has 13 residues. CDR3 protein: CASSADPGATQHF. The DNA of the CDR3 is TGTGCCAGCAGCGCTGACCCGGGGGCGACCCAGCATTTT.

The chain is built from TRBV28 and TRBJ1-5; no clear D. This CDR3 contains 12 residues. The V gene lost 1 base and the J gene lost 6 bases, with 4 bases spanning the gap. Germline V gene lookup returns CDR1 MDHEN and CDR2 SYDVKM. The CDR3 region has the DNA TGTGCCAGCAGTTTATTAAGTCAGCCCCAGCATTTT. Amino acid sequence: CASSLLSQPQHF. The complete variable domain, with remaining parts taken from reference TRBV28 and TRBJ1-5, reads DVKVTQSSRYLVKRTGEKVFLECVQDMDHENMFWYRQDPGLGLRLIYFSYDVKMKEKGDIPEGYSVSREKKERFSLILESASTNQTSMYLCASSLLSQPQHFGDGTRLSIL.

V and J are TRBV7-6 and TRBJ1-1, with 9 bases lining up with TRBD1. The CDR3 is 13 residues long. The trim removed 4 bases at V and 8 bases at J, leaving 5 bases unmatched. Germline loops: CDR1 SGHVS, CDR2 FNYEAQ. CDR3 in amino acids: CASSSMGQGEAFF. CDR3 DNA: TGTGCCAGCAGCTCTATGGGACAGGGAGAAGCTTTCTTT.

The CDR3 DNA sequence: TGTGCCAGCAGTAAATTAGCGGGGGGAGCATTGGAGACCCAGTACTTC. It encodes CASSKLAGGALETQYF. This chain connects TRBV6-6 to TRBJ2-5, with 10 bases matching TRBD2. The CDR3 sequence is 16 residues long. Germline lookup yields CDR1 MNHNY and CDR2 SVGAGI (reference sequence). Trimming took 5 bases from V and 5 from J; bases not matched to a gene: 11.

This chain connects TRBV9 to TRBJ2-7, with 9 bases identical to TRBD2. Unmatched junction bases numbered 8, after V lost 3 bases and J lost 4 bases. The CDR3 is 15 amino acids. The germline CDR1 and CDR2 sequences are SGDLS and YYNGEE. CDR3 protein: CASSDPTSGEYEQYF. The CDR3 DNA reads TGTGCCAGCAGCGATCCGACTAGCGGAGAATACGAGCAGTACTTC.

The chain is built from TRBV4-3 and TRBJ1-4; TRBD1 matches 10 bases. The V gene end was trimmed by 0 bases and the J gene end by 6 bases; junction bases not matched to a gene: 1. The CDR3 is 15 residues long. CDR1 is LGHNA, CDR2 YSLEER, per germline. The CDR3 here is CASSQEGQGYEKLFF. The CDR3 coding sequence is TGCGCCAGCAGCCAAGAGGGACAGGGGTATGAAAAACTGTTTTTT.

This clone was seen a single time. The rearrangement links TRBV10-3 to TRBJ1-5, with D unclear. The CDR3 runs to 14 residues. V was pared by 0 bases and J by 6 bases, with 9 bases between. Germline lookup yields CDR1 ENHRY and CDR2 SYGVKD. The CDR3 bases are TGTGCCATCAGTGAGTCGTCCGCGGGTCAGCCCCAGCATTTT. Translated: CAISESSAGQPQHF.

This clone came up a few times. The gene calls are TRBV19 and TRBJ2-3; D not certain. The V gene lost 6 bases and the J gene lost 2 bases, with 12 bases spanning the gap. The CDR3 has 14 residues. Germline lookup yields CDR1 LNHDA and CDR2 SQIVND (reference sequence). The CDR3 reads CASSVNSLTDTQYF. The CDR3 DNA follows: TGTGCCAGTAGCGTCAATTCCCTCACAGATACGCAGTATTTT. The full variable domain, completed using reference TRBV19 and TRBJ2-3, is DGGITQSPKYLFRKEGQNVTLSCEQNLNHDAMYWYRQDPGQGLRLIYYSQIVNDFQKGDIAEGYSVSREKKESFPLTVTSAQKNPTAFYLCASSVNSLTDTQYFGPGTRLTVL.

The chain is built from TRBV11-2 and TRBJ2-3; D is unclear. The V end was cut by 5 bases, the J end by 9 bases, with 12 bases between. The CDR3 is made up of 12 amino acids. Germline V gives CDR1 SGHAT, CDR2 FQNNGV. The DNA for the CDR3 is TGTGCCAGCAGCCTAGTCGCCAGAACGCAGTATTTT. Translating gives CASSLVARTQYF. The full variable domain, with the rest looked up from reference TRBV11-2 and TRBJ2-3, is EAGVAQSPRYKIIEKRQSVAFWCNPISGHATLYWYQQILGQGPKLLIQFQNNGVVDDSQLPKDRFSAERLKGVDSTLKIQPAKLEDSAVYLCASSLVARTQYFGPGTRLTVL.

A word on this clone: The sample contains more than one DNA sequence encoding this CDR3. In DNA, the CDR3 is TGTGCCAGCAGTCTGGGACAAAACACCGGGGAGCTGTTTTTT. The encoded protein is CASSLGQNTGELFF. The chain employs TRBV28 and TRBJ2-2; the D gene is possibly TRBD1 (6 bases). CDR3 size: 14 residues. Germline-derived CDR1 and CDR2 are MDHEN and SYDVKM. V was pared by 5 bases and J by 2 bases, with 9 bases between.